A selection of T cell receptor beta chains follows, all from one sample in a study of cytomegalovirus exposure and HLA in healthy donors. Clones were read by immunoSEQ multiplex PCR, and TCRdb kept only the in-frame ones, dropping some. This table holds about 170,000 clones, around 76% found once. Specimen: PBMCs. The receptor source for this set is a girl between 10 and 17 years old in good health and CMV-seropositive. Both conserved end residues are part of each CDR3. A D gene is named only where the DNA matches it firmly. Only part of the rows carry a size: once, few, many, or a class if the clone is expanded.

j_call: TRBJ2-5; v_call: TRBV19; clone_size: .; d_call: .; cdr3_length: 13; cdr3_nt: TGTGCCAGTACCACAGGGATCGGAGAGACCCAGTACTTC; cdr3_aa: CASTTGIGETQYF
j_call: TRBJ2-5; v_call: TRBV7-8; clone_size: .; d_call: .; cdr3_length: 15; cdr3_nt: TGTGCCAGCAGGGGATACGGGACATTTAAAGAGACCCAGTACTTC; cdr3_aa: CASRGYGTFKETQYF
j_call: TRBJ1-2; v_call: TRBV5-1; clone_size: .; d_call: .; cdr3_length: 12; cdr3_nt: TGCGCCAGCAGCTTTCCCGGGGTTGGCTACACCTTC; cdr3_aa: CASSFPGVGYTF
j_call: TRBJ2-5; v_call: TRBV19; clone_size: .; d_call: .; cdr3_length: 13; cdr3_nt: TGTGCCAGTAGCCAGGGGAGGGGAGAGACCCAGTACTTC; cdr3_aa: CASSQGRGETQYF
j_call: TRBJ1-2; v_call: TRBV27; clone_size: once; d_call: .; cdr3_length: 14; cdr3_nt: TGTGCCAGCAGTTTCAGGGAAGTCGGCTATGGCTACACCTTC; cdr3_aa: CASSFREVGYGYTF
j_call: TRBJ2-3; v_call: TRBV5-8; clone_size: .; d_call: TRBD2; cdr3_length: 15; cdr3_nt: TGTGCCAGCAGCGTGGGACTAGCGGGGACAGATACGCAGTATTTT; cdr3_aa: CASSVGLAGTDTQYF
j_call: TRBJ2-7; v_call: TRBV4-3; clone_size: .; d_call: .; cdr3_length: 16; cdr3_nt: TGCGCCAGCAGCCAAGGCTCCGGCGGGGTCGCCTACGAGCAGTACTTC; cdr3_aa: CASSQGSGGVAYEQYF
j_call: TRBJ2-2; v_call: TRBV5-1; clone_size: few; d_call: TRBD2; cdr3_length: 19; cdr3_nt: TGCGCCAGCAGCGAGACTTTGACTAGCGGGAATCCACTCACCGGGGAGCTGTTTTTT; cdr3_aa: CASSETLTSGNPLTGELFF
j_call: TRBJ1-5; v_call: TRBV2; clone_size: few; d_call: .; cdr3_length: 14; cdr3_nt: TGTGCCAGCAGTACGTCAGGGGATGCTCAGCCCCAGCATTTT; cdr3_aa: CASSTSGDAQPQHF
j_call: TRBJ2-7; v_call: TRBV9; clone_size: .; d_call: .; cdr3_length: 15; cdr3_nt: TGTGCCAGCAGCCCCTACCTGGCCGGGGCCTACGAGCAGTACTTC; cdr3_aa: CASSPYLAGAYEQYF
j_call: TRBJ2-3; v_call: TRBV28; clone_size: .; d_call: TRBD2; cdr3_length: 13; cdr3_nt: TGTGCCAGCAGCCAACGACTAGCCGATACGCAGTATTTT; cdr3_aa: CASSQRLADTQYF
j_call: TRBJ1-5; v_call: TRBV7-2; clone_size: .; d_call: TRBD1; cdr3_length: 15; cdr3_nt: TGTGCCAGCAGCTTACGGGGACAGGTTAATCAGCCCCAGCATTTT; cdr3_aa: CASSLRGQVNQPQHF
j_call: TRBJ1-5; v_call: TRBV7-8; clone_size: .; d_call: TRBD1; cdr3_length: 15; cdr3_nt: TGTGCCAGCAGCCCTCAGGGGGCTGACGATCAGCCCCAGCATTTT; cdr3_aa: CASSPQGADDQPQHF
j_call: TRBJ2-7; v_call: TRBV6-5; clone_size: .; d_call: TRBD2; cdr3_length: 15; cdr3_nt: TGTGCCAGCAGCCGCTTGACTAGCGGGAGTGGCGAGCAGTACTTC; cdr3_aa: CASSRLTSGSGEQYF
j_call: TRBJ2-7; v_call: TRBV29-1; clone_size: .; d_call: TRBD1; cdr3_length: 12; cdr3_nt: TGCAGCGTTGGGCAGGGGGCGAACGAGCAGTACTTC; cdr3_aa: CSVGQGANEQYF
j_call: TRBJ1-2; v_call: TRBV7-9; clone_size: .; d_call: .; cdr3_length: 13; cdr3_nt: TGTGCCAGCAGCCCAGGGGCTAACTATGGCTACACCTTC; cdr3_aa: CASSPGANYGYTF
j_call: TRBJ2-7; v_call: TRBV5-1; clone_size: .; d_call: TRBD1; cdr3_length: 15; cdr3_nt: TGCGCCAGCAGCTCCGGGGGACAGGTCTCCTACGAGCAGTACTTC; cdr3_aa: CASSSGGQVSYEQYF
j_call: TRBJ1-1; v_call: TRBV19; clone_size: .; d_call: .; cdr3_length: 14; cdr3_nt: TGTGCCAGTAGTCCCAAGACACTGAACACTGAAGCTTTCTTT; cdr3_aa: CASSPKTLNTEAFF
j_call: TRBJ1-1; v_call: TRBV4-1; clone_size: .; d_call: .; cdr3_length: 16; cdr3_nt: TGCGCCAGCAGCCAAGATCCTGTGACAGTGAACACTGAAGCTTTCTTT; cdr3_aa: CASSQDPVTVNTEAFF
j_call: TRBJ1-1; v_call: TRBV29-1; clone_size: .; d_call: .; cdr3_length: 13; cdr3_nt: TGCAGCACCTACATAACAGGGCGGACCGAAGCTTTCTTT; cdr3_aa: CSTYITGRTEAFF
j_call: TRBJ2-1; v_call: TRBV7-9; clone_size: .; d_call: TRBD2; cdr3_length: 15; cdr3_nt: TGTGCCAGCAGCATAAACTTAGGGAGGGACAATGAGCAGTTCTTC; cdr3_aa: CASSINLGRDNEQFF
j_call: TRBJ1-2; v_call: TRBV7-9; clone_size: once; d_call: .; cdr3_length: 15; cdr3_nt: TGTGCCAGCAGCCCCCGGACAGAATTCCCCTATGGCTACACCTTC; cdr3_aa: CASSPRTEFPYGYTF
j_call: TRBJ2-1; v_call: TRBV18; clone_size: .; d_call: .; cdr3_length: 15; cdr3_nt: TGTGCCAGCTCACCCACGACAGGCTCCTACAATGAGCAGTTCTTC; cdr3_aa: CASSPTTGSYNEQFF
j_call: TRBJ2-3; v_call: TRBV5-1; clone_size: .; d_call: .; cdr3_length: 16; cdr3_nt: TGCGCCAGCAGCTTGGGCGCAGGGGGGAGCACAGATACGCAGTATTTT; cdr3_aa: CASSLGAGGSTDTQYF
j_call: TRBJ2-5; v_call: TRBV7-8; clone_size: .; d_call: .; cdr3_length: 13; cdr3_nt: TGTGCCAGCAGCGGTACAGTCCAAGAGACCCAGTACTTC; cdr3_aa: CASSGTVQETQYF